The present TCR beta chain was sequenced within a study of T cell responses to AZD1222 COVID-19 vaccine. Using immunoSEQ multiplex PCR, the repertoire was profiled, and TCRdb retains in-frame clones only, with some absent. The repertoire holds approximately 190,000 clones, with around nine tenths as singletons. This CDR3 has 15 residues. This TCR was recovered from an adult who received the MenACWY meningococcal vaccine as a control. The V and J genes are TRBV21-1 and TRBJ2-2; TRBD2 is the table's D call and was not checked against the DNA. TRBV21-1 is an annotated pseudogene. Sample: peripheral blood, taken 28 days after the second dose of the MenACWY control vaccine. The CDR3 loop reads CASSGTSGATGELFF. CDR3 coding DNA: TGTGCCAGCAGCGGGACTAGCGGGGCTACCGGGGAGCTGTTTTTT.